This paragraph reports one T cell receptor beta chain. The sample originates from a study of blood T cell repertoires in COVID-19. The wider study: COVID-19 samples collected from the United States, Italy and Spain covered acute and convalescent phases.

TCRdb's copy holds only in-frame clones and misses some; the assay was immunoSEQ multiplex PCR. The top ten hold less than 3.5% of the sample, which has 170,000 or so clones, approximately 80% seen once. Germline V gives CDR1 SGHNT, CDR2 YYREEE (reference sequence). Trimming removed 2 bases from V and 5 bases from J; junction bases left unmatched: 8. The CDR3 is made up of 16 amino acids. V is TRBV5-4 and J is TRBJ1-1; 11 bases map to TRBD1. The sequenced material came from peripheral blood. The sequence came from a woman in her fifties or sixties with acute or convalescent COVID-19. CDR3: CASSFLHGTGGTEAFF. In nucleotides, the CDR3 is TGTGCCAGCAGCTTCCTGCATGGGACAGGGGGTACTGAAGCTTTCTTT.